These 8 T cell receptor beta chains share one sample of origin, sequenced in a study of blood T cell repertoires in COVID-19. Libraries were prepared by immunoSEQ multiplex PCR; TCRdb keeps only in-frame clonotypes and omits some of them. The table records 130,000 to 150,000 clones, more than 70% of them present only once. The specimen was peripheral blood. These receptors came from a human donor in a cohort sampled during active COVID-19.

The chain uses TRBV10-3 and TRBJ1-2, with TRBD1 matching 9 bases. CDR1 is ENHRY and CDR2 is SYGVKD in the germline V gene. CDR3 length: 17 residues. Trimming cost V 11 bases and J 5 bases; bases outside gene matches: 21. The DNA of the CDR3 is TGTGCCGTCCTAAGGACGACAGGGGGTCGCGGGGGGTATGGCTACACCTTC. Translating gives CAVLRTTGGRGGYGYTF.

The CDR3 DNA reads as TGCAGCGTAGGGGGAGTCGACATTCAGTACTTC. It codes for CSVGGVDIQYF. J is TRBJ2-4 and V is TRBV29-1; a possible D gene is TRBD1 (6 bases). The V and J ends lost 6 bases and 8 bases respectively, with 11 bases between them. There are 11 residues in the CDR3. Germline V gives CDR1 SQVTM, CDR2 ANQGSEA.

V gene TRBV11-2 combines with J gene TRBJ1-1, with unresolved D. Germline CDR1 SGHAT, CDR2 FQNNGV. The CDR3 spans 11 residues. V lost 2 bases and J 8 bases, leaving 6 bases between the germline ends. The CDR3 spells CASSLSREAFF. The CDR3 bases are TGTGCCAGCAGCTTATCGCGAGAAGCTTTCTTT. Full variable domain (outside the CDR3, taken from reference TRBV11-2 and TRBJ1-1): EAGVAQSPRYKIIEKRQSVAFWCNPISGHATLYWYQQILGQGPKLLIQFQNNGVVDDSQLPKDRFSAERLKGVDSTLKIQPAKLEDSAVYLCASSLSREAFFGQGTRLTVV.

The chain uses TRBV10-1 and TRBJ2-3; the D is unclear. The CDR3 contains 14 residues. Germline V gene sequence: CDR1 WNHNN, CDR2 SYGVQD (reference sequence). The ends were cut back, 7 bases at V and 0 bases at J, with 11 bases in the middle. The CDR3 here is CASIDAVSTDTQYF. As DNA, the CDR3 is TGCGCCAGCATCGACGCGGTTAGCACAGATACGCAGTATTTT.

The chain combines TRBV11-2 with TRBJ2-4; 7 bases are a match to TRBD1. CDR3 length: 16 amino acids. The junction had 13 bases not matched to a gene; V was cut back by 5 bases and J by 6 bases. Germline V gene data show CDR1 as SGHAT and CDR2 as FQNNGV. CDR3 region: CASSPSGTAHRNIQYF. The CDR3 DNA follows: TGTGCCAGCAGCCCGTCCGGGACAGCCCATAGAAACATTCAGTACTTC.

The gene calls are TRBV20-1 and TRBJ2-1, with no clear D. This CDR3 region has 11 residues. V dropped 1 base and J dropped 8 bases, with 6 bases sitting between them. The germline gives CDR1 DFQATT, CDR2 SNEGSKA (reference sequence). The CDR3 nucleotides read TGCAGTGCTAGAGTTCCGGATGAGCAGTTCTTC. Translation gives CSARVPDEQFF.

The rearrangement uses TRBV29-1 and TRBJ1-2; a possible D gene is TRBD1 (6 bases). This CDR3 region has 14 residues. Trimming pared 5 bases from V and 4 bases from J, leaving 17 bases between. Germline loops: CDR1 SQVTM, CDR2 ANQGSEA. This CDR3 is CSVPDTGRPYGYTF. In DNA form, the CDR3 reads TGCAGCGTTCCAGACACAGGGCGACCCTATGGCTACACCTTC.

CDR3 coding DNA: TGCGCCAGCAGCTGGCCCCGGGACAGGGGAATAGATGACACCGGGGAGCTGTTTTTT. This codes for CASSWPRDRGIDDTGELFF. The chain uses TRBV5-1 and TRBJ2-2; 10 bases map to TRBD1. V lost 3 bases and J lost 3; bases outside the gene matches: 14. The CDR3 consists of 19 residues. Germline CDR1 reads SGHRS; CDR2 reads YFSETQ.